The text below deals with one T cell receptor (beta chain). Its target antigen remains unknown. There are no base qualities to consult, and no much larger clone falls within one base. The germline ends are 17 bases apart after V is trimmed by 7 bases and J by 7 bases. From cysteine to phenylalanine, the CDR3 is 15 amino acids long. Just CDR3 DNA is preserved here, 45 bases in frame from base 1. The CDR1 and CDR2 encoded by the germline V gene (reference sequence) are PRHDT and FYEKMQ. TCRbeta CDR3 regions were amplified from genomic DNA by means of the immunoSEQ Assay, a bias-controlled multiplex PCR. For the original study's pipeline: Nucleated cell counts per sample were estimated from amplification of reference gene primers within the assay. Sequence reads were collapsed and filtered to measure the absolute abundance of every unique TCRbeta CDR3 rearrangement. For each sample, productive Simpson clonality was calculated as the square root of Simpson's diversity index across productive rearrangements. As stored in TCRdb, this immuneACCESS dataset retains in-frame rearrangements with V and J assigned. A fraction of the clones does not appear; measured against another copy, unresolved V genes explain less than half of the discrepancy, and the remainder lacks a known reason. Clone size and V and J calls were adopted from that table, with D and trimming inferred from the DNA. The sample yields 250,000 to 350,000 clones; 83% were counted once. Together, the top ten hold about 1.2% of the sample.

The sample is drawn from a study of blood T cell repertoires in COVID-19 (dated by TCRdb to 2019 to 2021). As for the study more broadly: Collaborator samples came from the United States, Italy and Spain and covered acute and convalescent phases of COVID-19. The prospective study material was composed of cDNA or gDNA derived from T cells, B-cell-depleted T cells, or PBMCs. The repertoires were made available in a free public database intended to serve as a resource for research on the immune response to SARS-CoV-2. The samples were drawn from two sources: the first 160 participants of the ongoing ImmuneRACE study, and 1,200 or so subjects contributed by 6 global collaborators. Subjects who had been exposed to COVID-19, were actively infected with it, or had recovered from it provided the deeply sampled blood TCRbeta repertoires that made up the dataset. Nearly every sample came with metadata listing a de-identified subject ID, COVID-19 status, age in years and sex. Where available, HLA class I and class II types were obtained from metadata supplied by the sample provider rather than from assay-based typing.

Whole blood was collected in K2EDTA tubes by collaborating institutions according to the institutions' own protocols. For TCRbeta analysis, collaborators shipped samples as frozen whole blood, isolated PBMCs, or DNA extracted from either of those sample types. Overall study outcomes, separate from this receptor: Clinical and demographic metadata were provided uncurated, with the amount varying by source and participant.

Specimen: peripheral blood. The sequence links TRBV13 to TRBJ1-6; the D segment could be TRBD1, given 6 matching bases. The sequence was collected from a woman aged 50 to 60 with acute or convalescent COVID-19. At the DNA level, the sequence is TGTGCCAGCAACAACCAGGACAGCATCAATTCACCCCTCCACTTT. Translated, this gives CASNNQDSINSPLHF.